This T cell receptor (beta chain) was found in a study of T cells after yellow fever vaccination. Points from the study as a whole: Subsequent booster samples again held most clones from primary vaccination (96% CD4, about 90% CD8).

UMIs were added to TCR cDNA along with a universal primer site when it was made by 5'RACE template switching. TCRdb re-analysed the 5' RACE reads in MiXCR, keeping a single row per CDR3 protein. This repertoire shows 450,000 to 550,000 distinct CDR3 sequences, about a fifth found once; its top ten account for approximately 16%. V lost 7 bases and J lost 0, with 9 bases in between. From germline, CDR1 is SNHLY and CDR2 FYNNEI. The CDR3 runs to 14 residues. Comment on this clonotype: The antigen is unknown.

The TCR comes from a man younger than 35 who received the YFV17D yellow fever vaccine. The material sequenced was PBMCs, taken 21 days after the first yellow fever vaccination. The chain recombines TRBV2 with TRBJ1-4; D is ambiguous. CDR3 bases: TGTGCCAGCAATAGAGATGCAACTAATGAAAAACTGTTTTTT. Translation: CASNRDATNEKLFF.